This T cell receptor (beta chain) was identified in a study of response to subunit inactivated influenza vaccine (dated by TCRdb to the late 2010s). Background for the entire study: To follow how T cells responded to a trivalent subunit inactivated influenza vaccine, the researchers relied on deep quantitative profiling of the T cell receptor repertoire.

Beyond this particular receptor, the publication reports: According to the authors, only a limited number of new T cells may be recruited by each seasonal influenza vaccination.

The method was RT-PCR. The sequencer was an Illumina HiSeq 2500. Clones were called with MiXCR by TCRdb after fastp trimmed the public reads at Q25, and only in-frame beta chains were retained. Each CDR3 protein gets just one entry, which takes the most common genes and DNA from the rows behind it. A total of around 710,000 distinct CDR3 sequences appear in this sample, about 15% of them only once. The top ten clonotypes cover 6.5% to 8.5% of the sample. V is trimmed back by 0 bases and J by 0 bases, and the junction contains 7 bases that no gene match accounts for. The germline V gene encodes CDR1 LGHNA and CDR2 YNFKEQ. CDR3 length: 19 amino acids, cysteine to phenylalanine. The kept DNA is CDR3 alone, 57 bases in frame from the first base. This clonotype was counted between two and nine times. There is no known antigen for this receptor. No clone much larger than this one lies a single base away; base qualities are absent.

Sequencing was performed on PBMCs from blood, taken less than 15 days before vaccination. In this chain, TRBV4-2 is recombined with TRBJ2-6; 8 central bases correspond to TRBD2. The clonotype comes from a man between 50 and 59 years old who received an inactivated influenza vaccine. Donor details come from another sample of the same person, matched by shared clones. The CDR3 loop reads CASSQDGNSGTSGANVLTF. The DNA is TGTGCCAGCAGCCAAGATGGTAATAGCGGGACCTCTGGGGCCAACGTCCTGACTTTC.